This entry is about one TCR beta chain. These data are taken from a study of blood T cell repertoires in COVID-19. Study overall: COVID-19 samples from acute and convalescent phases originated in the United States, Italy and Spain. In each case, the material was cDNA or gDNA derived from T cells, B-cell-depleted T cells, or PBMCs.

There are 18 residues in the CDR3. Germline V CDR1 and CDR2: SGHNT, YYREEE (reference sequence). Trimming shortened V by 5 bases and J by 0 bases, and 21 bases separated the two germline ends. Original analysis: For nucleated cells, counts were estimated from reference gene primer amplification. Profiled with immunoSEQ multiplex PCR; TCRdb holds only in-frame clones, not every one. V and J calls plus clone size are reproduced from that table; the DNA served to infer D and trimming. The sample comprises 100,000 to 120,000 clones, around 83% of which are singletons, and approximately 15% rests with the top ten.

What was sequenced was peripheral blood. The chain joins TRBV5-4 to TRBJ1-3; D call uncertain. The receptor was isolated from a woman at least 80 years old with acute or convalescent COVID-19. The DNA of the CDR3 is TGTGCCAGCAGTTCCGCCGGAGGTCGGGGTTACTCTGGAAACACCATATATTTT. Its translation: CASSSAGGRGYSGNTIYF.